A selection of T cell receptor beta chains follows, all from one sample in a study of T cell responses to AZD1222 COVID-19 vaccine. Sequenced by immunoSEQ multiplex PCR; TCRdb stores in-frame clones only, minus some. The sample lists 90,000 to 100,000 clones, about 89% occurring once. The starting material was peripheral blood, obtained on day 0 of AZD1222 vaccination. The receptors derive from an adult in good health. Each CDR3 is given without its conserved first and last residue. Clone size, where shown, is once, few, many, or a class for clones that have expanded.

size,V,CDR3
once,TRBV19,ASKSGGLTEELF
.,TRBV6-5,ASSYSVGEQY
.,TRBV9,ASSVGLAAAYNEQF
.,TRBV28,ASSLAGILYEQY
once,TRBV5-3,ARSFGPPSYEQY
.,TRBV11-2,ASSQTAVFPTDTQY
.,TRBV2,ASSQPGTGHSPLH
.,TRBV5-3,ARSEGHGNEQY
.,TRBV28,ASSLQGAGANVLT
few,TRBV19,ASSRTSGTTSHEQF
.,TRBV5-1,ASSLGQVDTGELF
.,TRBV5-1,ASSLNSGGTDTQY
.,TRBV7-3,ASSLYPGGIETQY
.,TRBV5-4,ASSSELAGGPTNEQF
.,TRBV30,AWSKTGILNTEAF
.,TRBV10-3,AISQQPGNTEAF
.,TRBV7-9,ASSSNFGQGRENTDTQY
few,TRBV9,ASSPRSGADTQY
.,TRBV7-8,ATRHTGWRAEGYGYT
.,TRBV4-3,ASSQVRDSFGNQPQH
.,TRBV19,ASIRGTGGYEKLF
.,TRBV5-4,ASSFGGGGDNQPQH
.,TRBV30,AWSVPGGQPQH
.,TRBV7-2,ASSTWGVGETQY
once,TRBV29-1,SVDVTGGAGTEAF
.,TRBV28,ASSRTGLKSEQY
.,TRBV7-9,ASSPGTGYYGYT
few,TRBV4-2,ASSQDRTGIYGYT
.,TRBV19,ASSIAGHLKRAF
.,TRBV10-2,ATGWAGGRNQPQH
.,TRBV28,ASSSPGQRPEAF
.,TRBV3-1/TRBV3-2,ASQGAGEAF
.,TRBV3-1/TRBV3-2,ASSQHPTPGRTGELF
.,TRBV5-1,ASSSLAGGDTQY
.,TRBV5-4,ASSFWDKYYGYT
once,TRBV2,ASRLGGDLH
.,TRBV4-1,ASSQEAGGGDIQY
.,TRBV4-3,ASSQGGTGALANYGYT
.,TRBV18,ASSPPSRNEQY
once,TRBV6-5,ASSYWKQETQY
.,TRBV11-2,ASSLSQGGPTNTQY
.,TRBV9,ASSVDPDTDTQY
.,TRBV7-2,ASSLAGGPNTGELF
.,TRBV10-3,AISEGSITGELF
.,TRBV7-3,ASSRLGQGGETQY
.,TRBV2,ASSGGTGLV